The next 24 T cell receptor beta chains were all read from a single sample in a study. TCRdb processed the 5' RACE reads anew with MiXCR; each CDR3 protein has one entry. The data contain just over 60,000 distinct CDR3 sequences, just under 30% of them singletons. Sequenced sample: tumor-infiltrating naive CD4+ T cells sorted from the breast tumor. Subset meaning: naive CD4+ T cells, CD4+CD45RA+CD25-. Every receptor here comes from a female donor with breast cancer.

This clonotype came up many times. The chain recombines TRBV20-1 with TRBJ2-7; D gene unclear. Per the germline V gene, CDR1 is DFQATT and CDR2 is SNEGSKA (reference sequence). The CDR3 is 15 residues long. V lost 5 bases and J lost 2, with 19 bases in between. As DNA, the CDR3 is TGCAGTGCTGGCCCGTTGGTGGGCCAGGCCTACGAGCAGTACTTC. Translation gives CSAGPLVGQAYEQYF.

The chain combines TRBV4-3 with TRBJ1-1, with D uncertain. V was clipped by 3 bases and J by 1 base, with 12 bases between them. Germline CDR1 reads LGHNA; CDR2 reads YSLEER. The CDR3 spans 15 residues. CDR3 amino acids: CASSQTPDANTEAFF. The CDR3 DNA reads TGCGCCAGCAGCCAGACACCGGACGCGAACACTGAAGCTTTCTTT.

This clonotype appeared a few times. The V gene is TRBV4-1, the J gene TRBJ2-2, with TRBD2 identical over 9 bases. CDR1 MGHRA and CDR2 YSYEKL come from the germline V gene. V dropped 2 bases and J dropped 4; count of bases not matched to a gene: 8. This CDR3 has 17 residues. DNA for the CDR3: TGCGCCAGCAGCCAACAACTAGCGGGTCGTAGCACCGGGGAGCTGTTTTTT. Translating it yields CASSQQLAGRSTGELFF.

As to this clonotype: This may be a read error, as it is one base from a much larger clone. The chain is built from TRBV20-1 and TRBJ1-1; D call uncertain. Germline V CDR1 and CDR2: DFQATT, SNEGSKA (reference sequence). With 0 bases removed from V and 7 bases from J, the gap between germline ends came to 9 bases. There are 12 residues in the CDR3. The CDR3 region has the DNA TGCAGTGCTAGAGATATCGGCGTTGAAGCTTTCTTT. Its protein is CSARDIGVEAFF.

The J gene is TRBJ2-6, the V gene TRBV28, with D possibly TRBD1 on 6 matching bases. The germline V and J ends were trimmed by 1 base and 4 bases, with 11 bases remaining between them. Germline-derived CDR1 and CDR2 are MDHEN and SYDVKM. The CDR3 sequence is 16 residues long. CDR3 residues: CASSLYRVSGANVLTF. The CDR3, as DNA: TGTGCCAGCAGTTTATACAGGGTATCCGGGGCCAACGTCCTGACTTTC.

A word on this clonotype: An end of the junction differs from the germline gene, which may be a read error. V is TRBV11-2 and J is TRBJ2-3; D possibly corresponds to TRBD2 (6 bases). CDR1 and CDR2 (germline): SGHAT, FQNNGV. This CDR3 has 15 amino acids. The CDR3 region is CASSLDGGRTDTQYF. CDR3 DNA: TGCGCCAGCAGCTTAGATGGGGGGAGGACAGATACGCAGTATTTT.

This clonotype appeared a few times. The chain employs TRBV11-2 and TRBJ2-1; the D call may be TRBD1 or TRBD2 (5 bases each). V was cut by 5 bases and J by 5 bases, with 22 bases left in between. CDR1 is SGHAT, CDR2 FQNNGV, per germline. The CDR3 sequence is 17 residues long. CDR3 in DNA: TGTGCCAGCAGCGCGATAGGGATCCGGGACCAGAACAATGAGCAGTTCTTC. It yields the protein CASSAIGIRDQNNEQFF.

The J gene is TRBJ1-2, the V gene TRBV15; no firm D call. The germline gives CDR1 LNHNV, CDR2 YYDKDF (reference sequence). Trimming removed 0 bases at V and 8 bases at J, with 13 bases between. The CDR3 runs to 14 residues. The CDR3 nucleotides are TGTGCCACCAGCAGAGATACCCGGGTCCAGGGCTACACCTTC. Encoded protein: CATSRDTRVQGYTF. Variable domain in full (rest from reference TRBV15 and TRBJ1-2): DAMVIQNPRYQVTQFGKPVTLSCSQTLNHNVMYWYQQKSSQAPKLLFHYYDKDFNNEADTPDNFQSRRPNTSFCFLDIRSPGLGDTAMYLCATSRDTRVQGYTFGSGTRLTVV.

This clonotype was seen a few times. The CDR3 bases are TGCAGTGCTAGAGGGGGTGGACTAGCGGGGGACCAAGAGACCCAGTACTTC. Protein: CSARGGGLAGDQETQYF. V gene TRBV20-1 combines with J gene TRBJ2-5; 13 bases are a match to TRBD2. Per the germline V gene, CDR1 is DFQATT and CDR2 is SNEGSKA (reference sequence). This CDR3 is 17 amino acids long. The trim removed 1 base at V and 0 bases at J, leaving 5 bases unmatched.

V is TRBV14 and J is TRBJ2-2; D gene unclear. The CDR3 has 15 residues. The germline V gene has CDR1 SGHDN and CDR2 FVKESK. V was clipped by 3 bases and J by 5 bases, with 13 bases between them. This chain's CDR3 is CASSHRPYGTGELFF. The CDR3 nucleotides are TGTGCCAGCAGCCATCGGCCCTATGGGACCGGGGAGCTGTTTTTT. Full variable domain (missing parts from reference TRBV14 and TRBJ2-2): EAGVTQFPSHSVIEKGQTVTLRCDPISGHDNLYWYRRVMGKEIKFLLHFVKESKQDESGMPNNRFLAERTGGTYSTLKVQPAELEDSGVYFCASSHRPYGTGELFFGEGSRLTVL.

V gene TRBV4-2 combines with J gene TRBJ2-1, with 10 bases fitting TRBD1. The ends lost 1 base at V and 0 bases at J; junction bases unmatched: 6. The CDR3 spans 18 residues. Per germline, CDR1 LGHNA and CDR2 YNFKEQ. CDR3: CASSQGATGGHSYNEQFF. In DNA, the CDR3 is TGTGCCAGCAGCCAAGGCGCGACAGGGGGCCACTCCTACAATGAGCAGTTCTTC.

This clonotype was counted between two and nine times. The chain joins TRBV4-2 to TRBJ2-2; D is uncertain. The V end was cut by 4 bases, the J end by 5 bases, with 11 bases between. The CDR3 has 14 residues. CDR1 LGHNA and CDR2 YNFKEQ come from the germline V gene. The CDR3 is CASSPRPRTGELFF. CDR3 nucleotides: TGTGCCAGCAGCCCCCGACCTCGAACCGGGGAGCTGTTTTTT.

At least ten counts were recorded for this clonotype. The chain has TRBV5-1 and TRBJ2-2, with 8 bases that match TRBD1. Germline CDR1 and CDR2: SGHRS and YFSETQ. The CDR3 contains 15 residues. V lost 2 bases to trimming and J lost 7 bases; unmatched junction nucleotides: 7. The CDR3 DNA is TGCGCCAGCAGCTTCTCCGGACAGGGCATCGGGGAGCTGTTTTTT. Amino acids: CASSFSGQGIGELFF.

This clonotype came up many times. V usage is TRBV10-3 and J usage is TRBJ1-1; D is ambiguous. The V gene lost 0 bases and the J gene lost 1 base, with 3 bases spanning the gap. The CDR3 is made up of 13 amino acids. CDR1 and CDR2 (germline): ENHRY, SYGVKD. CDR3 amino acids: CAISESENTEAFF. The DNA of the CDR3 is TGTGCCATCAGTGAGTCAGAGAACACTGAAGCTTTCTTT.

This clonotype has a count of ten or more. This CDR3 reads CASSSLGPGVRETQYF. Here the CDR3 DNA reads TGTGCCAGCAGCTCCCTAGGGCCGGGGGTCCGAGAGACCCAGTACTTC. The chain recombines TRBV7-2 with TRBJ2-5; D perhaps matches TRBD2 (6 bases). CDR3 length: 16 amino acids. Germline CDR1 reads SGHTA; CDR2 reads FQGNSA. V dropped 4 bases and J dropped 4 bases, with 19 bases sitting between them.

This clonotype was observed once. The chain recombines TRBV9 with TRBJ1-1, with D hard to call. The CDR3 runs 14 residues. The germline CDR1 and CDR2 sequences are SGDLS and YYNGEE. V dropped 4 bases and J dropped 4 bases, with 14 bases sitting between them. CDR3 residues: CASSFTGMSTEAFF. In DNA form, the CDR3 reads TGTGCCAGCAGCTTTACTGGTATGAGCACTGAAGCTTTCTTT.

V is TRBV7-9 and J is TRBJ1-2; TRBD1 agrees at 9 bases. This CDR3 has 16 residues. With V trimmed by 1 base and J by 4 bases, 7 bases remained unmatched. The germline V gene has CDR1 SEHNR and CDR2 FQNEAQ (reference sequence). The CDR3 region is CASSLGHRDRAYGYTF. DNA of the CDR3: TGTGCCAGCAGCTTAGGCCACCGGGACAGGGCCTATGGCTACACCTTC. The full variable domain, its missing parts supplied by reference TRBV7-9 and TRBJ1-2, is DTGVSQNPRHKITKRGQNVTFRCDPISEHNRLYWYRQTLGQGPEFLTYFQNEAQLEKSRLLSDRFSAERPKGSFSTLEIQRTEQGDSAMYLCASSLGHRDRAYGYTFGSGTRLTVV.

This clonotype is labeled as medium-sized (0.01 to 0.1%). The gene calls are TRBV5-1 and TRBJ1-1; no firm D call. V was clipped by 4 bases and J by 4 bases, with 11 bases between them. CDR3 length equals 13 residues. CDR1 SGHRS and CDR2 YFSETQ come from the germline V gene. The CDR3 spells CASSNVGGTEAFF. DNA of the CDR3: TGCGCCAGCAGCAATGTAGGAGGCACTGAAGCTTTCTTT.

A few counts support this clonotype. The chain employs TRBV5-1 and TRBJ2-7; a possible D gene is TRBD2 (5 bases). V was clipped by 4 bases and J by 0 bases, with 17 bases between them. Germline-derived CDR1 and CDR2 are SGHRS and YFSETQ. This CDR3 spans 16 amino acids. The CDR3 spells CASSVGLVMSSYEQYF. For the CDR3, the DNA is TGCGCCAGCAGCGTTGGACTCGTGATGAGCTCCTACGAGCAGTACTTC.

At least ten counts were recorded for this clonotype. This CDR3 is CASSWRDRAYEQYF. Written as DNA, the CDR3 is TGTGCCAGCAGCTGGAGGGACAGGGCCTACGAGCAGTACTTC. The V call is TRBV7-9, the J call TRBJ2-7; TRBD1 matches 9 bases. The J segment lost 2 bases and the V segment lost 4 bases, leaving 3 bases of the junction unmatched. The CDR3 loop spans 14 amino acids. Germline V gene lookup returns CDR1 SEHNR and CDR2 FQNEAQ (reference sequence).

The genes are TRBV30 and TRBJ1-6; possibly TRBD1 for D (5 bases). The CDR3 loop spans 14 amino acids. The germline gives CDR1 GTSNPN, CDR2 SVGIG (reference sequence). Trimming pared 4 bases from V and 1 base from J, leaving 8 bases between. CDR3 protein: CAWMRGSYNSPLHF. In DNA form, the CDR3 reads TGTGCCTGGATGAGGGGTTCCTATAATTCACCCCTCCACTTT.

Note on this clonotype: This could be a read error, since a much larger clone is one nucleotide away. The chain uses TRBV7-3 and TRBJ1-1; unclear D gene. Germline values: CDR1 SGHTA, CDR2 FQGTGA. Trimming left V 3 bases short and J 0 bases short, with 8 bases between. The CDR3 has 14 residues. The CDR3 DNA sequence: TGTGCCAGCAGCTTGAACAGCTTGAACACTGAAGCTTTCTTT. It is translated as CASSLNSLNTEAFF.

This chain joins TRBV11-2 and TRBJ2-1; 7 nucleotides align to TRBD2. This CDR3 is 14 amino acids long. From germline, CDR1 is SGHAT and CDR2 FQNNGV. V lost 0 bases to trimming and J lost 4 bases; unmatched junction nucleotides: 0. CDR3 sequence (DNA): TGTGCCAGCAGCTTAGAGGGGGGGTACAATGAGCAGTTCTTC. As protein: CASSLEGGYNEQFF.

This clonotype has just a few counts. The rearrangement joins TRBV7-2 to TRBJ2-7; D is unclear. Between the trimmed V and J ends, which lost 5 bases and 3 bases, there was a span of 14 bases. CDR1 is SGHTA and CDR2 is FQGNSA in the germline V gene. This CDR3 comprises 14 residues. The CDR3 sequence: CASSPRHGNYEQYF. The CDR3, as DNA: TGTGCCAGCAGCCCCCGGCACGGAAACTACGAGCAGTACTTC.